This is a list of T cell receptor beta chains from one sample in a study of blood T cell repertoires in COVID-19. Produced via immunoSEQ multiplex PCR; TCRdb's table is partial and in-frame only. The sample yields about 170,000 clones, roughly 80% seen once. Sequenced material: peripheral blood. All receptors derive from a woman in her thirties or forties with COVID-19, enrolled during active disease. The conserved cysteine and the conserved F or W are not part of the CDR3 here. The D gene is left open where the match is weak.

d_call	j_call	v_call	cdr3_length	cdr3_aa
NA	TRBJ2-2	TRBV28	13	ASSRPDRNTGELF
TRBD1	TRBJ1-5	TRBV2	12	ASSDRGGNQPQH
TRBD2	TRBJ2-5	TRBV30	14	AWTRGTSGGYETQY
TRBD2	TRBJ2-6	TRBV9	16	ASSVQLAGPSGANVLT
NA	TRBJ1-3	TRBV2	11	ASSEGAGNTIY
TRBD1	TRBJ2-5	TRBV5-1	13	ASSPETGVRETQY
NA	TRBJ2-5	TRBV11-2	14	ASSLEGAGLRETQY
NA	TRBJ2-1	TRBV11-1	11	ASRDWGENEQF
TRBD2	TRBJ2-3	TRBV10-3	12	ASRLALNTDTQY
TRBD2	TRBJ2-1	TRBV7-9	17	ASRLPGLAGGSSYNEQF
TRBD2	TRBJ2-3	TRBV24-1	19	ATSVGPGLAVQGSVTDTQY
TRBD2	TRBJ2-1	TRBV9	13	ASSVRASGDGEQF
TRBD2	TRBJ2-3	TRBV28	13	ASSPPSGGTDTQY
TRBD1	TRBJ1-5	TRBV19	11	ATHRGTGQPQH
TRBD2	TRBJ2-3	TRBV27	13	ASSLKRGGTDTQY
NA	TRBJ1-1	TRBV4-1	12	ASSQGKEAPVAF
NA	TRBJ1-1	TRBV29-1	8	SVYRAEAF
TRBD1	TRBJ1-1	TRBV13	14	ASRPRTGEMNTEAF
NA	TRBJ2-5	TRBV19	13	ASSPLAGSGETQY
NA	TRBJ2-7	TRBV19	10	ASSTGFDEQY
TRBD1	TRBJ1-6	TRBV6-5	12	ATLTGTGNSPLH
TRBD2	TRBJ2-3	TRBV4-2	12	ASSQGTSGSTQY
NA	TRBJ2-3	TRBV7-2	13	ASTRHSSSTDTQY
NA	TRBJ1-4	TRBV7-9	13	ASSAPGGQVEKLF
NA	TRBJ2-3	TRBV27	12	ASSSVDRTDTQY
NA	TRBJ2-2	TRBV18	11	ASSLTNTGELF